This is a list of T cell receptor beta chains from one sample in a study of blood T cell repertoires in COVID-19. Sequencing was performed with immunoSEQ multiplex PCR; in TCRdb, only in-frame clones are kept and a portion is missing. The repertoire holds a few hundred thousand clones, with about 85% as singletons. Sequences were obtained from PBMCs or T cells enriched from blood (not recorded which). These receptors originate from a woman between 45 and 65 years old who had been exposed to COVID-19. The CDR3 runs from the conserved cysteine through the conserved F or W. The D gene is left open where the match is weak. Size values are once, few and many counts, or a class for expanded clones, and some rows have none.

j_call: TRBJ1-2; clone_size: NA; d_call: NA; v_call: TRBV5-4; cdr3_aa: CASSLSAGGGYTF; cdr3_nt: TGTGCCAGCAGCTTGTCGGCCGGCGGGGGCTACACCTTC
j_call: TRBJ1-2; clone_size: NA; d_call: NA; v_call: TRBV27; cdr3_aa: CASSLGQAYGYTF; cdr3_nt: TGTGCCAGCAGTTTGGGGCAGGCTTATGGCTACACCTTC
j_call: TRBJ2-7; clone_size: NA; d_call: NA; v_call: TRBV5-5; cdr3_aa: CASSLRSDSAYEQYF; cdr3_nt: TGTGCCAGCAGCTTGAGGTCGGACAGCGCCTACGAGCAGTACTTC
j_call: TRBJ2-5; clone_size: NA; d_call: NA; v_call: TRBV5-4; cdr3_aa: CASSSSTAGETQYF; cdr3_nt: TGTGCCAGCAGTTCCTCTACTGCGGGGGAGACCCAGTACTTC
j_call: TRBJ1-3; clone_size: NA; d_call: NA; v_call: TRBV6-5; cdr3_aa: CASSYEATSSGNTIYF; cdr3_nt: TGTGCCAGCAGTTACGAGGCCACCAGCTCTGGAAACACCATATATTTT
j_call: TRBJ2-3; clone_size: NA; d_call: TRBD1; v_call: TRBV5-1; cdr3_aa: CASSRDSGTDTQYF; cdr3_nt: TGCGCCAGCAGCAGGGACAGCGGAACAGATACGCAGTATTTT
j_call: TRBJ2-7; clone_size: NA; d_call: NA; v_call: TRBV5-1; cdr3_aa: CASSTGRYEQYF; cdr3_nt: TGCGCCAGCAGTACGGGGAGGTACGAGCAGTACTTC
j_call: TRBJ2-3; clone_size: NA; d_call: TRBD2; v_call: TRBV7-9; cdr3_aa: CASSLGTSPADTQYF; cdr3_nt: TGTGCCAGCAGCTTAGGGACTAGCCCCGCAGATACGCAGTATTTT
j_call: TRBJ2-7; clone_size: NA; d_call: TRBD1; v_call: TRBV4-3; cdr3_aa: CASSQEPGQGYEQYF; cdr3_nt: TGCGCCAGCAGCCAAGAGCCGGGACAGGGCTACGAGCAGTACTTC
j_call: TRBJ1-6; clone_size: NA; d_call: NA; v_call: TRBV25-1; cdr3_aa: CASSQGGSPLHF; cdr3_nt: TGTGCCAGCAGCCAGGGTGGATCACCCCTCCACTTT
j_call: TRBJ1-1; clone_size: once; d_call: NA; v_call: TRBV27; cdr3_aa: CASSLGGSGTEAFF; cdr3_nt: TGTGCCAGCAGTTTAGGAGGCTCGGGCACTGAAGCTTTCTTT
j_call: TRBJ1-1; clone_size: NA; d_call: NA; v_call: TRBV6-5; cdr3_aa: CASSWDTMNTEAFF; cdr3_nt: TGTGCCAGCAGTTGGGACACGATGAACACTGAAGCTTTCTTT
j_call: TRBJ2-2; clone_size: NA; d_call: NA; v_call: TRBV7-2; cdr3_aa: CASSPTGNTGELFF; cdr3_nt: TGTGCCAGCAGCCCGACAGGGAACACCGGGGAGCTGTTTTTT